This is a list of T cell receptor beta chains from one sample in a study of T cell repertoires in cytomegalovirus infection. TCRdb recomputed calls from the reads with MiXCR, one row per CDR3 protein. The profile covers about 920,000 distinct CDR3 sequences, with approximately 31% appearing a single time and roughly 13% taken by the ten largest. These receptors lack a known antigen. The source material was cultured CD8+ T cells from PBMCs, sampled from culture after CMV antigen stimulation. The receptors originated from a human donor in good health (CMV status not recorded). Some clones in this sample may be carry-over from other donors' samples. Both conserved end residues are part of each CDR3. Each record gives: D gene, V gene, CDR3 length, J gene, clone size, CDR3 DNA, CDR3 protein. The D gene is left open where the match is weak. Some rows mark clone size as missing; the rest say once, few, many or name a class of expanded clone.

D gene: TRBD2; V gene: TRBV7-2; CDR3 length: 18; J gene: TRBJ2-1; clone size: many; CDR3 DNA: TGTGCCAGCAGCCCGGGGACTAGCGGGGCCGGCTCCTACAATGAGCAGTTCTTC; CDR3 protein: CASSPGTSGAGSYNEQFF
D gene: .; V gene: TRBV27; CDR3 length: 12; J gene: TRBJ2-5; clone size: .; CDR3 DNA: TGTGCCAGCAGTTTACCCGCAGGGACCCAGTACTTC; CDR3 protein: CASSLPAGTQYF
D gene: .; V gene: TRBV12-3/TRBV12-4; CDR3 length: 12; J gene: TRBJ1-2; clone size: .; CDR3 DNA: TGTGCCAGCAGTCCCGTTGGTAATGGCTACACCTTC; CDR3 protein: CASSPVGNGYTF
D gene: TRBD2; V gene: TRBV27; CDR3 length: 14; J gene: TRBJ2-1; clone size: .; CDR3 DNA: TGTGCCAGCATCCGGGGGGATGACCCCAATGAGCAGTTCTTC; CDR3 protein: CASIRGDDPNEQFF
D gene: TRBD1; V gene: TRBV6-2/TRBV6-3; CDR3 length: 12; J gene: TRBJ1-5; clone size: few; CDR3 DNA: TGTGCCAGCAGCTCCCCGCCGGGACAGCAGCATTTT; CDR3 protein: CASSSPPGQQHF
D gene: TRBD2; V gene: TRBV4-1; CDR3 length: 18; J gene: TRBJ2-1; clone size: few; CDR3 DNA: TGCGCCAGCAGCCGGCCTGAGTTGGGGCTAGCGGACCACAATGAGCAGTTCTTC; CDR3 protein: CASSRPELGLADHNEQFF
D gene: TRBD2; V gene: TRBV6-5; CDR3 length: 16; J gene: TRBJ2-1; clone size: .; CDR3 DNA: TGTGCCAGCAGTCACGACGGGGGGGTGGGGCGGGATGAGCAGTTCTTC; CDR3 protein: CASSHDGGVGRDEQFF
D gene: .; V gene: TRBV7-9; CDR3 length: 13; J gene: TRBJ1-6; clone size: .; CDR3 DNA: TGTGCCAGCAGCTCTGTTGAGAATTCACCCCTCCACTTT; CDR3 protein: CASSSVENSPLHF
D gene: .; V gene: TRBV6-1; CDR3 length: 16; J gene: TRBJ1-2; clone size: .; CDR3 DNA: TGTGCCAGCAGTCCGGGACATAACCCAAAGGGTCATGGCTACACCTTC; CDR3 protein: CASSPGHNPKGHGYTF
D gene: .; V gene: TRBV7-4; CDR3 length: 13; J gene: TRBJ2-5; clone size: once; CDR3 DNA: TGTGCCAGCAGGTCTGGACTGCAAGAGACCCAGTACTTC; CDR3 protein: CASRSGLQETQYF
D gene: TRBD1; V gene: TRBV28; CDR3 length: 16; J gene: TRBJ2-3; clone size: .; CDR3 DNA: TGTGCCAGCAGCCACTCCCTGGGGACAGATTCAGATACGCAGTATTTT; CDR3 protein: CASSHSLGTDSDTQYF
D gene: TRBD1; V gene: TRBV19; CDR3 length: 16; J gene: TRBJ1-5; clone size: .; CDR3 DNA: TGTGCCAGTAGTATAGACCGACAGGGCCGCAATCAGCCCCAGCATTTT; CDR3 protein: CASSIDRQGRNQPQHF
D gene: TRBD1; V gene: TRBV12-3/TRBV12-4; CDR3 length: 14; J gene: TRBJ1-1; clone size: many; CDR3 DNA: TGTGCCAGCAGTTTCACAGGGGGCTTCACTGAAGCTTTCTTT; CDR3 protein: CASSFTGGFTEAFF
D gene: TRBD1; V gene: TRBV5-1; CDR3 length: 16; J gene: TRBJ2-7; clone size: .; CDR3 DNA: TGCGCCAGCAGCTTGAGGACAGGACAACTAAACTACGAGCAGTACTTC; CDR3 protein: CASSLRTGQLNYEQYF
D gene: .; V gene: TRBV12-3/TRBV12-4; CDR3 length: 14; J gene: TRBJ2-1; clone size: few; CDR3 DNA: TGTGCCAGCAGTGATTATGAGCAGGCAAATGAGCAGTTCTTC; CDR3 protein: CASSDYEQANEQFF
D gene: .; V gene: TRBV19; CDR3 length: 16; J gene: TRBJ1-5; clone size: .; CDR3 DNA: TGTGCCAGTAGTGCCCGGACAGATTATAGCAATCAGCCCCAGCATTTT; CDR3 protein: CASSARTDYSNQPQHF
D gene: .; V gene: TRBV5-6; CDR3 length: 14; J gene: TRBJ1-1; clone size: once; CDR3 DNA: TGTGCCAGCAGCTGGGGGGGCTCGGGCACTGAAGCTTTCTTT; CDR3 protein: CASSWGGSGTEAFF
D gene: TRBD1; V gene: TRBV7-9; CDR3 length: 17; J gene: TRBJ2-6; clone size: .; CDR3 DNA: TGTGCCAGCAGCGGTTTCGGGACAGGGTATGGGGCCAACGTCCTGACTTTC; CDR3 protein: CASSGFGTGYGANVLTF
D gene: TRBD1; V gene: TRBV4-1; CDR3 length: 13; J gene: TRBJ1-1; clone size: .; CDR3 DNA: TGCGCCAGCAGCCAACACAGGGGAAGTGAAGCTTTCTTT; CDR3 protein: CASSQHRGSEAFF
D gene: .; V gene: TRBV7-9; CDR3 length: 14; J gene: TRBJ2-1; clone size: few; CDR3 DNA: TGTGCCAGCAGCTTAGTTCGGTCAGGCGATGAGCAGTTCTTC; CDR3 protein: CASSLVRSGDEQFF
D gene: .; V gene: TRBV15; CDR3 length: 17; J gene: TRBJ2-5; clone size: few; CDR3 DNA: TGTGCCACCAGCAGAGAATGGACCCGACGCCGTCGGGAGACCCAGTACTTC; CDR3 protein: CATSREWTRRRRETQYF
D gene: .; V gene: TRBV12-3/TRBV12-4; CDR3 length: 15; J gene: TRBJ2-5; clone size: few; CDR3 DNA: TGTGCCAGCAGCGACCCCGGGACTGGCCAAGAGACCCAGTACTTC; CDR3 protein: CASSDPGTGQETQYF
D gene: TRBD2; V gene: TRBV6-5; CDR3 length: 16; J gene: TRBJ2-1; clone size: many; CDR3 DNA: TGTGCCAGCAGTTACTCGAAGCGGGGAACCTACAATGAGCAGTTCTTC; CDR3 protein: CASSYSKRGTYNEQFF
D gene: .; V gene: TRBV27; CDR3 length: 12; J gene: TRBJ1-2; clone size: few; CDR3 DNA: TGTGCCAGCAGTAAGGGAACCTATGGCTACACCTTC; CDR3 protein: CASSKGTYGYTF
D gene: .; V gene: TRBV4-1; CDR3 length: 14; J gene: TRBJ2-5; clone size: .; CDR3 DNA: TGCGCCAGCAGCCAAGATCAGGTCCAAGAGACCCAGTACTTC; CDR3 protein: CASSQDQVQETQYF